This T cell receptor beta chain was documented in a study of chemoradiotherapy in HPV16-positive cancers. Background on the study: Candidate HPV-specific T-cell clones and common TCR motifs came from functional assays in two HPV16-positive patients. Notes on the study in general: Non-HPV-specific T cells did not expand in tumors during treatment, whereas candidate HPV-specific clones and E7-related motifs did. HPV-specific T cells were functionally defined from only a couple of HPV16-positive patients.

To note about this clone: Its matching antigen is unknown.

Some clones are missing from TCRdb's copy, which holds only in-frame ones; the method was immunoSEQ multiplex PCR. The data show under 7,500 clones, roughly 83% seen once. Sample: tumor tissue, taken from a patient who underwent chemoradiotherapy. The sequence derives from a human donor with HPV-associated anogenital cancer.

Here the CDR3 reads CASRPTRGRGTGELFF. In DNA form, the CDR3 reads TGTGCCAGCAGGCCAACCAGGGGTCGTGGTACCGGGGAGCTGTTTTTT. The J gene is TRBJ2-2, the V gene TRBV2, with D tentatively TRBD1 (6 bases). Germline CDR1 is SNHLY and CDR2 is FYNNEI. CDR3 length: 16 residues. Between the trimmed V and J ends, which lost 6 bases and 5 bases, there was a span of 19 bases.